A single sample is the source of the 22 T cell receptor beta chains below, sequenced in a study of cytomegalovirus exposure and HLA in healthy donors. It was with 60 Vbeta and 13 Jbeta primers that the PCR ran. Measured with immunoSEQ multiplex PCR; TCRdb has only the in-frame clones, and not every one. The sample shows over 100,000 clones, roughly 72% of them seen only once. The sample comprised PBMCs. The origin of the receptors is a male donor in good health and CMV-seronegative.

The gene calls are TRBV5-1 and TRBJ1-1, with D possibly matching TRBD1 (5 bases). Germline values: CDR1 SGHRS, CDR2 YFSETQ. The CDR3 is 15 residues long. The V gene lost 0 bases and the J gene lost 1 base, with 10 bases spanning the gap. CDR3 DNA: TGCGCCAGCAGCTTGGAAGGGGCCGCGAACACTGAAGCTTTCTTT. Residues: CASSLEGAANTEAFF.

The chain employs TRBV11-2 and TRBJ2-1; no clear D. Trimming took 1 base from V and 0 from J, leaving 10 bases between them. The germline V gene has CDR1 SGHAT and CDR2 FQNNGV. The CDR3 loop spans 16 amino acids. The CDR3: CASSLVQVSSYNEQFF. CDR3 in DNA: TGTGCCAGCAGCTTAGTTCAGGTCAGCTCCTACAATGAGCAGTTCTTC.

The V and J genes are TRBV27 and TRBJ2-2; 10 nucleotides align to TRBD2. Germline V gene sequence: CDR1 MNHEY, CDR2 SMNVEV (reference sequence). V shed 6 bases, J shed 4 bases, and the junction held 2 bases outside the gene matches. This CDR3 region has 14 residues. CDR3 residues: CASRSGRATGELFF. The CDR3 region has the DNA TGTGCCAGCAGAAGCGGGAGGGCCACCGGGGAGCTGTTTTTT.

This sequence joins TRBV4-3 and TRBJ1-1; possible D gene TRBD1, 5 bases. Germline lookup yields CDR1 LGHNA and CDR2 YSLEER. This CDR3 spans 13 amino acids. V was shortened by 3 bases and J by 5 bases, with 10 bases between the two germline ends. CDR3 nucleotide sequence: TGCGCCAGCAGCCACCCAGGGAAGACTGAAGCTTTCTTT. Amino acid sequence: CASSHPGKTEAFF.

This clone was counted a few times. V gene TRBV2 combines with J gene TRBJ2-5; D perhaps matches TRBD2 (6 bases). The CDR3 has 12 amino acids. The ends were cut back, 8 bases at V and 2 bases at J, with 9 bases in the middle. CDR1 SNHLY and CDR2 FYNNEI come from the germline V gene. CDR3 sequence reads: CASGREQETQYF. For the CDR3, the DNA is TGTGCCAGCGGGCGGGAACAAGAGACCCAGTACTTC.

DNA for the CDR3: TGCGCCAGCAGCCAGAGCGGGAGCTGGAACACTGAAGCTTTCTTT. Translation gives CASSQSGSWNTEAFF. The chain combines TRBV4-3 with TRBJ1-1; D is undetermined. The germline gives CDR1 LGHNA, CDR2 YSLEER. V lost 3 bases to trimming and J lost 1 base, with 12 bases between them. The CDR3 is 15 residues long.

The gene calls are TRBV7-9 and TRBJ2-3; D gene unclear. V was cut by 5 bases and J by 3 bases, with 9 bases left in between. There are 13 residues in the CDR3. In germline, CDR1 is SEHNR, CDR2 FQNEAQ (reference sequence). This CDR3 is CASSMTRTDTQYF. DNA for the CDR3: TGTGCCAGCAGCATGACACGGACAGATACGCAGTATTTT.

The chain combines TRBV5-1 with TRBJ2-7; 7 nucleotides align to TRBD1. Per the germline V gene, CDR1 is SGHRS and CDR2 is YFSETQ. The CDR3 has 15 residues. V trimming: 2 bases; J trimming: 4 bases; junction bases outside the gene matches: 9. CDR3 amino acids: CASSFQPGQTYEQYF. The CDR3 nucleotides read TGCGCCAGCAGCTTTCAACCGGGACAGACGTACGAGCAGTACTTC. Filled out from reference TRBV5-1 and TRBJ2-7, the complete variable domain reads KAGVTQTPRYLIKTRGQQVTLSCSPISGHRSVSWYQQTPGQGLQFLFEYFSETQRNKGNFPGRFSGRQFSNSRSEMNVSTLELGDSALYLCASSFQPGQTYEQYFGPGTRLTVT.

The chain couples TRBV15 to TRBJ2-2; 7 bases are shared with TRBD2. The germline V gene encodes CDR1 LNHNV and CDR2 YYDKDF (reference sequence). There are 19 residues in the CDR3. With V trimmed by 0 bases and J by 4 bases, 14 bases remained unmatched. CDR3 nucleotides: TGTGCCACCAGCAGAGATCAACTAGCGTACTCTCGAGGCACCGGGGAGCTGTTTTTT. It is translated as CATSRDQLAYSRGTGELFF.

The genes are TRBV7-2 and TRBJ2-7; 8 nucleotides match TRBD1. Unmatched junction bases numbered 7, after V lost 4 bases and J lost 2 bases. Germline values: CDR1 SGHTA, CDR2 FQGNSA. The CDR3 is 15 amino acids. CDR3 amino acids: CASSSTGAGPYEQYF. The CDR3 DNA reads TGTGCCAGCAGCTCGACAGGGGCTGGGCCCTACGAGCAGTACTTC.

The chain carries TRBV5-1 and TRBJ2-7; 9 bases match TRBD2. Losses at the gene ends were 10 bases for V and 2 bases for J; bases not matched to a gene: 10. The CDR3 sequence is 14 residues long. Germline V gene sequence: CDR1 SGHRS, CDR2 YFSETQ. As DNA, the CDR3 is TGCGCCGGAACAGAAACTAGCGGGCCCTACGAGCAGTACTTC. Amino acid sequence: CAGTETSGPYEQYF.

The gene calls are TRBV19 and TRBJ2-4, with TRBD1 matching 10 bases. The CDR3 spans 16 residues. Germline V gives CDR1 LNHDA, CDR2 SQIVND (reference sequence). After removal of 3 bases from V and 8 bases from J, the junction contained 10 bases not matched to a gene. CDR3 sequence reads: CASSIVRQGALDIQYF. As DNA, the CDR3 is TGTGCCAGTAGTATCGTAAGACAGGGGGCCTTGGACATTCAGTACTTC.

The rearrangement uses TRBV2 and TRBJ2-7; 7 nucleotides agree with TRBD2. The CDR3 length is 13 residues. CDR1 and CDR2 (germline): SNHLY, FYNNEI. J gave up 3 bases and V 7 bases, and 6 bases lay outside the gene matches. Here the CDR3 DNA reads TGTGCCAGCACCCCGGGACTACACTACGAGCAGTACTTC. It specifies CASTPGLHYEQYF.

The rearrangement uses TRBV9 and TRBJ1-1, with unresolved D. Per the germline V gene, CDR1 is SGDLS and CDR2 is YYNGEE. There are 14 residues in the CDR3. Trimming left V 3 bases short and J 1 base short, with 10 bases between. CDR3 nucleotides: TGTGCCAGCAGCGCAAACGTGGCGAACACTGAAGCTTTCTTT. Amino acid sequence: CASSANVANTEAFF.

This clone has a handful of counts. This rearrangement joins TRBV30 to TRBJ2-5, with 8 positions matching TRBD1. J gave up 4 bases and V 4 bases, and 14 bases lay outside the gene matches. Germline CDR1 and CDR2: GTSNPN and SVGIG (reference sequence). The CDR3 totals 16 residues. The CDR3 loop is CAWKWGQGAILETQYF. DNA for the CDR3: TGTGCCTGGAAGTGGGGTCAGGGGGCGATTTTAGAGACCCAGTACTTC. The complete variable domain, with remaining parts taken from reference TRBV30 and TRBJ2-5, reads SQTIHQWPATLVQPVGSPLSLECTVEGTSNPNLYWYRQAAGRGLQLLFYSVGIGQISSEVPQNLSASRPQDRQFILSSKKLLLSDSGFYLCAWKWGQGAILETQYFGPGTRLLVL.

Concerning this clone itself: Its ends do not fully match the called genes, so a read error is possible. This sequence joins TRBV7-7 and TRBJ2-3; the D gene is possibly TRBD2 (5 bases). Germline loops: CDR1 SSHAT, CDR2 FNYEAQ (reference sequence). The CDR3 runs 12 residues. CDR3 in amino acids: CASSFSADTQYF. Here the CDR3 DNA reads TGTGCTAGCAGCTTTAGCGCAGATACGCAGTATTTT.

The CDR3 DNA reads TGTGCCAGCAGCCAAGAGTCAGGGTGGCAGCCCCAGCATTTT. It encodes CASSQESGWQPQHF. The rearrangement links TRBV4-2 to TRBJ1-5, with a possible D match to TRBD1 (5 bases). CDR3 length: 14 residues. The ends were cut back, 0 bases at V and 7 bases at J, with 10 bases in the middle. The germline V gene has CDR1 LGHNA and CDR2 YNFKEQ.

The V call is TRBV14, the J call TRBJ2-5; D is perhaps TRBD1 (6 bases). Trimming took off 5 bases at V and 1 base at J, with 11 bases between the two ends. This CDR3 is built from 14 residues. Germline assignment: CDR1 SGHDN and CDR2 FVKESK. The DNA for the CDR3 is TGTGCCAGCAGCTTTTGGGACATCCAAGAGACCCAGTACTTC. Protein: CASSFWDIQETQYF.

V is TRBV10-3 and J is TRBJ2-7, with 7 positions matching TRBD1. Germline CDR1 ENHRY, CDR2 SYGVKD. V shed 7 bases and J 5 bases; nucleotides not matched to a gene: 11. This CDR3 comprises 14 residues. CDR3 residues: CAIKDRDRTHEQYF. The CDR3 DNA follows: TGTGCCATCAAAGACCGGGACAGAACCCACGAGCAGTACTTC.

The rearrangement joins TRBV5-1 to TRBJ1-1; 12 bases match TRBD1. CDR3 length: 14 residues. Germline loops: CDR1 SGHRS, CDR2 YFSETQ. With 3 bases clipped from V and 8 bases from J, the junction kept 5 bases outside the gene matches. The CDR3 spells CASSSGTGGLEAFF. The CDR3 coding sequence is TGCGCCAGCAGCTCCGGGACAGGGGGCCTCGAAGCTTTCTTT. Using reference TRBV5-1 and TRBJ1-1 for the parts outside the CDR3, the full variable domain is KAGVTQTPRYLIKTRGQQVTLSCSPISGHRSVSWYQQTPGQGLQFLFEYFSETQRNKGNFPGRFSGRQFSNSRSEMNVSTLELGDSALYLCASSSGTGGLEAFFGQGTRLTVV.

CDR3 residues: CASSRGTSGGIDTQYF. The CDR3 DNA reads TGTGCCAGCAGCCGAGGGACTAGCGGGGGGATAGATACGCAGTATTTT. This chain uses TRBV7-9 with TRBJ2-3; 15 bases agree with TRBD2. V was clipped by 5 bases and J by 5 bases; unmatched bases: 5. CDR3 length equals 16 residues. The germline V gene encodes CDR1 SEHNR and CDR2 FQNEAQ (reference sequence).

The J gene is TRBJ1-3, the V gene TRBV4-1; D possibly corresponds to TRBD1 (5 bases). The CDR3 totals 17 residues. The V and J ends lost 2 bases and 2 bases respectively, with 16 bases between them. The germline gives CDR1 MGHRA, CDR2 YSYEKL. In DNA form, the CDR3 reads TGCGCCAGCAGCCAATACGGGACTCCCCAGACTGGAAACACCATATATTTT. Encoded protein: CASSQYGTPQTGNTIYF.